The 29 T cell receptor beta chains listed next were all sequenced from one sample in a study of OX40 agonist ivuxolimab in advanced cancers. Assay: immunoSEQ multiplex PCR; the TCRdb copy retains only in-frame clones and omits some. The sample lists about 62,000 clones, around 93% occurring once. Sequenced material: CD4+ or CD8+ T cells sorted from blood, taken in a trial of the OX40 agonist ivuxolimab. Receptors originate from an adult with an advanced solid tumor such as melanoma, head and neck, liver or kidney cancer.

This rearrangement joins TRBV7-8 to TRBJ2-1; TRBD2 aligns across 7 bases. The germline gives CDR1 SGHVS, CDR2 FQNEAQ. Losses at the gene ends were 0 bases for V and 2 bases for J; bases not matched to a gene: 4. The CDR3 length is 16 residues. CDR3 in DNA: TGTGCCAGCAGCTTAGCAACTAGCGTCCCCTACAATGAGCAGTTCTTC. Translating it yields CASSLATSVPYNEQFF.

The chain joins TRBV14 to TRBJ1-1; TRBD1 might be the D (5 bases). Germline V gives CDR1 SGHDN, CDR2 FVKESK. V was trimmed by 3 bases and J by 11 bases, leaving 16 bases between them. This CDR3 spans 13 amino acids. The CDR3 region has the DNA TGTGCCAGCAGCCATAAGGGGCAGGGAACGGCTTTCTTT. Translated: CASSHKGQGTAFF.

The J gene is TRBJ1-4, the V gene TRBV7-9; D is undetermined. CDR1 is SEHNR, CDR2 FQNEAQ, per germline (reference sequence). This CDR3 has 16 residues. Trimming stripped 5 bases from V and 3 bases from J, with 16 bases between. CDR3 DNA: TGTGCCAGCAGCCTTACCCGGATAGGAGCTAATGAAAAACTGTTTTTT. Its protein is CASSLTRIGANEKLFF.

CDR3 in amino acids: CATSMGDSFMNTEAFF. For the CDR3, the DNA is TGTGCCACCAGCATGGGGGACAGCTTCATGAACACTGAAGCTTTCTTT. The chain recombines TRBV15 with TRBJ1-1; 7 nucleotides match TRBD1. The junction had 8 bases not matched to a gene; V was cut back by 4 bases and J by 0 bases. CDR3 size: 16 residues. Germline V gene sequence: CDR1 LNHNV, CDR2 YYDKDF (reference sequence).

V usage is TRBV2 and J usage is TRBJ2-5; D is unresolved. The CDR3 is 14 amino acids. Germline V gene lookup returns CDR1 SNHLY and CDR2 FYNNEI. Trimming cost V 10 bases and J 1 base, with 16 bases left between them. The CDR3 loop is CATPGFPSQETQYF. CDR3 DNA: TGTGCCACCCCCGGATTCCCATCCCAAGAGACCCAGTACTTC.

Turning to this clone: Other DNA sequences in the sample encode the same CDR3. The chain uses TRBV2 and TRBJ1-3; 9 nucleotides agree with TRBD1. V gave up 7 bases and J gave up 1 base; unmatched junction bases: 8. This CDR3 region has 16 residues. The V gene's germline CDR1 is SNHLY and CDR2 FYNNEI. CDR3 nucleotides: TGTGCCAGCACCGGATTGACAGGGGGATCTGGAAACACCATATATTTT. Translating it yields CASTGLTGGSGNTIYF. The full variable domain, rest sourced from reference TRBV2 and TRBJ1-3, is EPEVTQTPSHQVTQMGQEVILRCVPISNHLYFYWYRQILGQKVEFLVSFYNNEISEKSEIFDDQFSVERPDGSNFTLKIRSTKLEDSAMYFCASTGLTGGSGNTIYFGEGSWLTVV.

J is TRBJ1-4 and V is TRBV28; 9 bases match TRBD1. The V gene's germline CDR1 is MDHEN and CDR2 SYDVKM. The V segment lost 7 bases and the J segment 8 bases; nucleotides outside the gene matches: 8. This CDR3 contains 14 residues. CDR3: CASTVDRGFEKLFF. Here the CDR3 DNA reads TGTGCCAGCACAGTGGACAGGGGATTCGAAAAACTGTTTTTT.

This clone was seen a single time. DNA of the CDR3: TGTGCCAGCAGCAGTGGGACAGGGAGCGGGTACACTGAAGCTTTCTTT. It yields the protein CASSSGTGSGYTEAFF. The chain carries TRBV13 and TRBJ1-1, with 9 bases aligning to TRBD1. CDR1 is PRHDT, CDR2 FYEKMQ, per germline (reference sequence). The CDR3 is 16 residues long. Losses at the gene ends were 5 bases for V and 3 bases for J; bases not matched to a gene: 10.

The J gene is TRBJ1-2, the V gene TRBV2; 11 positions agree with TRBD1. The CDR3 spans 12 residues. Trimming removed 10 bases from V and 6 bases from J; junction bases left unmatched: 4. Germline V gene data show CDR1 as SNHLY and CDR2 as FYNNEI. CDR3 coding DNA: TGTGCCATACGGGACAGGGGGAATGGCTACACCTTC. Translation gives CAIRDRGNGYTF.

The rearrangement uses TRBV7-6 and TRBJ2-5, with 7 bases lining up with TRBD2. This CDR3 is 16 amino acids long. Trimming removed 3 bases from V and 3 bases from J; junction bases left unmatched: 10. CDR1 SGHVS and CDR2 FNYEAQ come from the germline V gene. DNA for the CDR3: TGTGCCAGCAGCTTGATGGTAGATGGGGGGGAAGAGACCCAGTACTTC. Translating gives CASSLMVDGGEETQYF.

The gene calls are TRBV5-8 and TRBJ2-5, with 10 bases aligning to TRBD1. TRBJ2-7 matches the DNA end more closely, so the J call is doubtful. The CDR3 is 14 residues long. The germline V gene has CDR1 SGHTS and CDR2 YDEGEE. CDR3: CAAYPGQGPYEQYF. DNA for the CDR3: TGTGCCGCCTACCCGGGACAGGGGCCCTACGAGCAGTACTTC.

This chain connects TRBV5-6 to TRBJ1-2; D might be TRBD1 (6 bases). CDR1 is SGHDT, CDR2 YYEEEE, per germline. Trimming shortened V by 3 bases and J by 4 bases, and 10 bases separated the two germline ends. The CDR3 runs to 13 residues. This chain's CDR3 is CASSSTDSYGYTF. CDR3 nucleotides: TGTGCCAGCAGCTCGACGGACAGCTATGGCTACACCTTC.

This chain joins TRBV29-1 and TRBJ2-3; 9 positions match TRBD1. Germline-derived CDR1 and CDR2 are SQVTM and ANQGSEA. Germline trimming cut 6 bases from V and 1 base from J; bases unmatched to any gene: 5. The CDR3 spans 14 residues. CDR3 amino acids: CSVQGQGGTDTQYF. The DNA of the CDR3 is TGCAGCGTCCAGGGACAGGGAGGCACAGATACGCAGTATTTT.

Here the CDR3 reads CASSFGLAGNTGELFF. In nucleotides, the CDR3 is TGTGCCAGCAGCTTTGGACTAGCGGGGAACACCGGGGAGCTGTTTTTT. The V call is TRBV7-8, the J call TRBJ2-2; 11 bases align to TRBD2. Germline values: CDR1 SGHVS, CDR2 FQNEAQ. The CDR3 sequence is 16 residues long. V shed 3 bases and J 1 base; nucleotides not matched to a gene: 1.

This clone was found once. The CDR3 coding sequence is TGTGCCACCAGAGGGGTAGAGCAGCCCCAGCATTTT. Translating gives CATRGVEQPQHF. The chain joins TRBV15 to TRBJ1-5; D is possibly TRBD1 (5 bases). The CDR3 runs 12 residues. Deletions cut 6 bases from V and 7 bases from J, with 10 bases between. CDR1 is LNHNV, CDR2 YYDKDF, per germline (reference sequence).

This chain links TRBV4-2 with TRBJ2-5; TRBD2 aligns across 8 bases. The CDR3 is 15 residues long. V dropped 3 bases and J dropped 3; count of bases not matched to a gene: 6. CDR1 LGHNA and CDR2 YNFKEQ come from the germline V gene. CDR3 amino acids: CASSQALAVKETQYF. The CDR3 nucleotides are TGTGCCAGCAGCCAGGCACTAGCGGTTAAAGAGACCCAGTACTTC.

The chain combines TRBV12-5 with TRBJ2-1; 11 bases agree with TRBD2. Germline CDR1 LGHNT, CDR2 FRNRAP. There are 18 residues in the CDR3. Losses at the gene ends were 0 bases for V and 0 bases for J; bases not matched to a gene: 4. As DNA, the CDR3 is TGTGCTAGTGGTTTGGTAGGGACTAGCGGAAGCTCCTACAATGAGCAGTTCTTC. As protein: CASGLVGTSGSSYNEQFF. The entire variable domain, with the rest obtained from reference TRBV12-5 and TRBJ2-1, is as follows: DARVTQTPRHKVTEMGQEVTMRCQPILGHNTVFWYRQTMMQGLELLAYFRNRAPLDDSGMPKDRFSAEMPDATLATLKIQPSEPRDSAVYFCASGLVGTSGSSYNEQFFGPGTRLTVL.

V is TRBV6-5 and J is TRBJ1-5, with D uncertain. The CDR3 contains 14 residues. V shed 2 bases and J shed 0 bases, with 5 bases lying between them. The germline gives CDR1 MNHEY, CDR2 SVGAGI. In DNA form, the CDR3 reads TGTGCCAGCAGTTACGGATATAGCAATCAGCCCCAGCATTTT. This gives the protein CASSYGYSNQPQHF.

The gene calls are TRBV9 and TRBJ1-2; D call uncertain. CDR3 length: 15 amino acids. Germline loops: CDR1 SGDLS, CDR2 YYNGEE. V lost 3 bases and J 0 bases, leaving 12 bases between the germline ends. The CDR3 DNA reads TGTGCCAGCAGCGAACCCGACGGAGCTAACTATGGCTACACCTTC. As protein: CASSEPDGANYGYTF.

This clone occurred once. This chain connects TRBV2 to TRBJ2-5; 7 nucleotides match TRBD2. The better agreement between TRBJ2-7 and the DNA end casts doubt on the J call. The CDR3 extends over 14 amino acids. Looked up from germline, CDR1 is SNHLY and CDR2 is FYNNEI. In DNA, the CDR3 is TGTGCCAGCAGTGAGGGAGGGAAGTTGTACGAGCAGTACTTC. This translates into CASSEGGKLYEQYF.

The V call is TRBV28, the J call TRBJ2-2; a possible D gene is TRBD2 (6 bases). Germline CDR1 MDHEN, CDR2 SYDVKM. This CDR3 spans 16 amino acids. The V end was cut by 5 bases, the J end by 1 base, with 14 bases between. This CDR3 reads CASSLDGLKNTGELFF. The CDR3 DNA reads TGTGCCAGCAGTCTAGACGGACTAAAGAACACCGGGGAGCTGTTTTTT.

The chain carries TRBV7-9 and TRBJ1-5; D is uncertain. The CDR3 length is 13 residues. Germline V CDR1 and CDR2: SEHNR, FQNEAQ (reference sequence). The ends were cut back, 10 bases at V and 3 bases at J, with 13 bases in the middle. CDR3 bases: TGTGCCACTACCCGGACTGACAATCAGCCCCAGCATTTT. Its translation is CATTRTDNQPQHF.

V usage is TRBV7-9 and J usage is TRBJ2-4; 7 bases fit TRBD1. V gave up 4 bases and J gave up 9 bases; unmatched junction bases: 12. Germline-derived CDR1 and CDR2 are SEHNR and FQNEAQ (reference sequence). This CDR3 has 15 residues. This CDR3 is CASSSPTGLVGIQYF. The CDR3 DNA is TGTGCCAGCAGCTCGCCGACAGGGCTCGTCGGCATTCAGTACTTC.

The J gene is TRBJ2-3, the V gene TRBV9; D is possibly TRBD2 (5 bases). Trimming pared 1 base from V and 1 base from J, leaving 13 bases between. Germline V gene lookup returns CDR1 SGDLS and CDR2 YYNGEE. This CDR3 region has 16 residues. The DNA of the CDR3 is TGTGCCAGCAGCGTAAGCCCCCTAGCTCGCACAGATACGCAGTATTTT. Translation gives CASSVSPLARTDTQYF.

The chain uses TRBV10-3 and TRBJ2-3, with 7 bases lining up with TRBD2. J lost 7 bases, V lost 8 bases, and 12 bases had no gene match. Per germline, CDR1 ENHRY and CDR2 SYGVKD. The CDR3 loop spans 14 amino acids. The CDR3 protein is CAIEGGGTFHTQYF. The CDR3 region has the DNA TGTGCCATCGAAGGCGGGGGTACCTTCCATACGCAGTATTTT.

This chain uses TRBV6-5 with TRBJ1-1; unclear D gene. Germline-derived CDR1 and CDR2 are MNHEY and SVGAGI. The length of the CDR3 is 14 residues. V was cut by 0 bases and J by 4 bases, with 9 bases left in between. CDR3 sequence (DNA): TGTGCCAGCAGTTACTCGGAAGAAAGCACTGAAGCTTTCTTT. Translation: CASSYSEESTEAFF.

The chain joins TRBV7-8 to TRBJ2-7; TRBD2 matches 8 bases. The CDR3 is 17 residues long. Germline CDR1 SGHVS, CDR2 FQNEAQ. The ends lost 6 bases at V and 3 bases at J; junction bases unmatched: 16. The DNA for the CDR3 is TGTGCCAGCAGTTCTCCCAACCGACTAGCGCCAGGCTACGAGCAGTACTTC. Protein sequence: CASSSPNRLAPGYEQYF.

V and J are TRBV19 and TRBJ1-1; TRBD1 aligns across 7 bases. Unmatched junction bases numbered 2, after V lost 3 bases and J lost 1 base. CDR1 LNHDA and CDR2 SQIVND come from the germline V gene (reference sequence). The CDR3 runs 14 residues. Here the CDR3 reads CASSITGANTEAFF. In DNA form, the CDR3 reads TGTGCCAGTAGTATCACAGGGGCGAACACTGAAGCTTTCTTT.

This clone came up once. This sequence joins TRBV5-5 and TRBJ1-5, with 9 bases lining up with TRBD1. The V gene's germline CDR1 is SGHKS and CDR2 YYEKEE (reference sequence). The CDR3 contains 14 residues. V shed 3 bases and J 7 bases; nucleotides not matched to a gene: 5. The CDR3 region has the DNA TGTGCCAGCAGCTCCGACAGGGGGAACCAGCCCCAGCATTTT. It translates to CASSSDRGNQPQHF.